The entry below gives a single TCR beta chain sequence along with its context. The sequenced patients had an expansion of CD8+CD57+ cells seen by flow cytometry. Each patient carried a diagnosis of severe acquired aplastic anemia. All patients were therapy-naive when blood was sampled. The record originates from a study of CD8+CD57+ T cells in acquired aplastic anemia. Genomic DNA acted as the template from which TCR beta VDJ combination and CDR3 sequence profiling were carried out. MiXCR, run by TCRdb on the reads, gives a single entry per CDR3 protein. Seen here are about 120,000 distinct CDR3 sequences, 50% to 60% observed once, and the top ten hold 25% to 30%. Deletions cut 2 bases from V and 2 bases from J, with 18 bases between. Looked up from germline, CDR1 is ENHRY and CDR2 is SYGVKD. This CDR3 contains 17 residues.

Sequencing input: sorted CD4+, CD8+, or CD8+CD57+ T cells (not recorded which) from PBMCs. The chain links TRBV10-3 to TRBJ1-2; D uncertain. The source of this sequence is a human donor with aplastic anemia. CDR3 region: CAISEVAAFEPNYGYTF. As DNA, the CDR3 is TGTGCCATCAGTGAGGTGGCAGCCTTTGAACCCAACTATGGCTACACCTTC.